This TCR beta chain appears in the sequencing data of a study of Tregs in tolerant kidney transplant recipients. Findings of the study overall: This study did not directly address biological reproducibility.

Unstimulated regulatory T cells (CD4+CD25+CD127-), CD4+CD25- non-regulatory cells, CD4 and CD8 cells were FACS-sorted from thawed PBMCs. About this clone: Its antigen is not identified.

The data were produced by immunoSEQ multiplex PCR, yet TCRdb's version contains in-frame clones alone and is incomplete. The data contain some 240,000 clones, 80% to 85% of them singletons. Germline V gives CDR1 SGHNT, CDR2 YYREEE (reference sequence). The CDR3 spans 14 residues. J lost 0 bases, V lost 4 bases, and 4 bases had no gene match. The V gene is TRBV5-4, the J gene TRBJ2-7; 7 bases line up with TRBD1. The source of this sequence is a human donor in good health. Input material: CD4+ T cells from blood. CDR3 nucleotides: TGTGCCAGCAGCATCCGGGACAGCTCCTACGAGCAGTACTTC. Protein: CASSIRDSSYEQYF.